This passage covers 14 T cell receptor beta chains from one sample sequenced in a study of blood T cells in healthy people across ages. The second PCR ran roughly 7 to 12 cycles with a sample-barcoded 5' primer and J-beta primers. TCRdb analysed the 5' RACE reads with MiXCR anew, one entry per CDR3 protein. The sample lists approximately 800,000 distinct CDR3 sequences; 56% were seen once. The specimen sequenced was blood. These receptors came from a middle-aged man in good health.

The chain couples TRBV7-2 to TRBJ2-3; D is undetermined. Trimming removed 3 bases from V and 5 bases from J, with 6 bases in between. CDR1 is SGHTA and CDR2 is FQGNSA in the germline V gene. CDR3 length: 12 amino acids. CDR3 region: CASSFGKDTQYF. In DNA, the CDR3 is TGTGCCAGCAGCTTCGGTAAAGATACGCAGTATTTT.

This clonotype has more than one count but fewer than ten. The chain is built from TRBV4-1 and TRBJ2-1; D is unresolved. Between the trimmed V and J ends, which lost 0 bases and 3 bases, there was a span of 9 bases. Germline loops: CDR1 MGHRA, CDR2 YSYEKL. This CDR3 is built from 15 residues. The CDR3 bases are TGCGCCAGCAGCCAAGAGGGAACAGACTACAATGAGCAGTTCTTC. It is translated as CASSQEGTDYNEQFF.

V is TRBV5-1 and J is TRBJ1-2; D not resolved. The CDR3 sequence is 13 residues long. Germline V gene lookup returns CDR1 SGHRS and CDR2 YFSETQ. V was cut by 4 bases and J by 8 bases, with 15 bases left in between. DNA of the CDR3: TGCGCCAGCAGCCTAACAGAGGCGGGGGGCTACACCTTC. Its translation: CASSLTEAGGYTF.

The rearrangement links TRBV5-1 to TRBJ1-2; D unclear. CDR3 length: 12 amino acids. Deletions cut 4 bases from V and 6 bases from J, with 10 bases between. Germline assignment: CDR1 SGHRS and CDR2 YFSETQ. The CDR3 nucleotides are TGCGCCAGCAGCGGTACAGACGATGGCTACACCTTC. Protein sequence: CASSGTDDGYTF.

There are a few counts of this clonotype. V is TRBV10-3 and J is TRBJ1-5; 7 bases are shared with TRBD1. Germline CDR1 reads ENHRY; CDR2 reads SYGVKD. Trimming at V came to 7 bases and at J to 5 bases, leaving 8 bases not matched to a gene. The CDR3 runs to 14 residues. The CDR3 nucleotides are TGTGCCATCATGGGCGGCACAGGGGATCAGCCCCAGCATTTT. Its protein is CAIMGGTGDQPQHF.

The chain recombines TRBV2 with TRBJ2-7; 7 positions match TRBD1. Germline V gives CDR1 SNHLY, CDR2 FYNNEI. The junction had 20 bases not matched to a gene; V was cut back by 10 bases and J by 11 bases. The CDR3 spans 14 residues. This CDR3 reads CATLGTVRPNWEYF. The CDR3 DNA follows: TGTGCCACCTTAGGGACAGTACGTCCGAATTGGGAGTACTTC.

V usage is TRBV28 and J usage is TRBJ2-4; tentative D call: TRBD2 (5 bases). The end of the DNA aligns better with TRBJ2-5, so the J call may be wrong. There are 14 residues in the CDR3. Germline assignment: CDR1 MDHEN and CDR2 SYDVKM. Written as DNA, the CDR3 is TGTGCCAGCAGTCGTCCCATTCGAGGGGAGACCCAGTACTTC. It yields the protein CASSRPIRGETQYF.

The rearrangement links TRBV25-1 to TRBJ2-1, with D perhaps matching TRBD1 (5 bases). With the DNA end fitting TRBJ2-7 better, the J assignment may be wrong. The CDR3 contains 13 residues. CDR1 is MGHDK, CDR2 SYGVNS, per germline. CDR3 sequence: CASSEYRAHEQYF. The CDR3 DNA is TGTGCCAGCAGTGAATACAGGGCCCACGAGCAGTACTTC.

This clonotype was seen a handful of times. This chain connects TRBV7-2 to TRBJ2-5; D ambiguous. Trimming took off 1 base at V and 3 bases at J, with 9 bases between the two ends. CDR3 length equals 14 residues. Germline CDR1 is SGHTA and CDR2 is FQGNSA. The CDR3 DNA sequence: TGTGCCAGCAGCTTAGTCGGGTCCAAAGAGACCCAGTACTTC. Translation: CASSLVGSKETQYF. The whole variable domain, remainder taken from reference TRBV7-2 and TRBJ2-5, is GAGVSQSPSNKVTEKGKDVELRCDPISGHTALYWYRQSLGQGLEFLIYFQGNSAPDKSGLPSDRFSAERTGGSVSTLTIQRTQQEDSAVYLCASSLVGSKETQYFGPGTRLLVL.

The chain carries TRBV7-2 and TRBJ2-7, with TRBD1 matching over 10 bases. This CDR3 is built from 15 residues. The V segment lost 5 bases and the J segment 2 bases; nucleotides outside the gene matches: 6. CDR1 and CDR2 (germline): SGHTA, FQGNSA. CDR3 residues: CASSERTGGAYEQYF. The CDR3 region has the DNA TGTGCCAGCAGCGAAAGGACAGGGGGGGCCTACGAGCAGTACTTC.

The chain employs TRBV27 and TRBJ2-4, with TRBD2 matching 12 bases. The better agreement between TRBJ2-7 and the DNA end casts doubt on the J call. The CDR3 length is 15 residues. The germline CDR1 and CDR2 sequences are MNHEY and SMNVEV (reference sequence). CDR3 nucleotides: TGTGCCAGCAGGCAGACTAGCGGGAGTACCTACGAGCAGTACTTC. Its protein is CASRQTSGSTYEQYF.

This clonotype was found a few times. The chain carries TRBV27 and TRBJ2-5, with D possibly TRBD1 on 6 matching bases. Germline V CDR1 and CDR2: MNHEY, SMNVEV (reference sequence). Trimming took off 2 bases at V and 5 bases at J, with 21 bases between the two ends. The CDR3 length is 17 residues. As DNA, the CDR3 is TGTGCCAGCAGTTTACAGTTCCAGATTGGCCAGGGGGAGACCCAGTACTTC. Protein: CASSLQFQIGQGETQYF.

The V and J genes are TRBV3-1 and TRBJ1-6; no reliable D call. CDR3 length: 16 amino acids. Trimming removed 4 bases at V and 6 bases at J, with 16 bases between. The germline V gene encodes CDR1 LGHDT and CDR2 YNNKEL (reference sequence). CDR3 in amino acids: CASSPRSGGPNSPLHF. CDR3 coding DNA: TGTGCCAGCAGCCCCCGGTCGGGCGGACCTAATTCACCCCTCCACTTT.

Concerning this clonotype itself: The junction differs from germline at one of its ends, possibly a read error. This chain joins TRBV7-8 and TRBJ2-1, with D perhaps given as TRBD1 or TRBD2 (6 bases each). The CDR3 runs to 16 residues. The germline V gene has CDR1 SGHVS and CDR2 FQNEAQ. For the CDR3, the DNA is TGTGTCAGCAGCGTATTTTTTGGGGGGCGGTACAATGAGCAGTTCTTC. It yields the protein CVSSVFFGGRYNEQFF.